These 22 T cell receptor beta chains originate from one sample sequenced in a study of shared clonotypes between healthy human individuals. Using immunoSEQ multiplex PCR, the repertoire was profiled, and TCRdb retains in-frame clones only, with some absent. This sample has 2 million to 2.5 million clones, with approximately 95% found just once. The material sequenced was naive CD4+ T cells sorted from blood. The subset was: CD45RA+ positively selected. These receptors all come from a man younger than 35 in good health.

The CDR3 DNA reads TGTGCCAGCTCACCAGGCCCGGCAGGGAACACTGAAGCTTTCTTT. It codes for CASSPGPAGNTEAFF. The chain couples TRBV18 to TRBJ1-1; D is ambiguous. V lost 2 bases and J lost 1, with 11 bases in between. Germline CDR1 reads KGHSH; CDR2 reads LQKENI. The CDR3 contains 15 residues.

About this clone itself: At the DNA level, this CDR3 is encoded by other sequences in the same sample as well. The rearrangement uses TRBV11-2 and TRBJ1-1; TRBD1 might be the D (5 bases). V was pared by 1 base and J by 1 base, with 7 bases between. This CDR3 is built from 14 residues. From germline, CDR1 is SGHAT and CDR2 FQNNGV. The CDR3 loop is CASSLVGGNTEAFF. DNA for the CDR3: TGTGCCAGCAGCTTAGTGGGGGGGAACACTGAAGCTTTCTTT. Looking up the rest from reference TRBV11-2 and TRBJ1-1 gives the full variable domain: EAGVAQSPRYKIIEKRQSVAFWCNPISGHATLYWYQQILGQGPKLLIQFQNNGVVDDSQLPKDRFSAERLKGVDSTLKIQPAKLEDSAVYLCASSLVGGNTEAFFGQGTRLTVV.

The chain is built from TRBV2 and TRBJ1-2, with unresolved D. V lost 4 bases and J lost 1, with 13 bases in between. The CDR3 is made up of 15 amino acids. Germline V lookup: CDR1 SNHLY, CDR2 FYNNEI. The CDR3 DNA is TGTGCCAGCAGTGCGGACGGATTCATTAACTATGGCTACACCTTC. Protein product: CASSADGFINYGYTF.

The sample holds one count of this clone. Likely a read error: the CDR3 ends without its conserved phenylalanine or tryptophan. The DNA is left out, because the CDR3 cannot be placed on it with certainty; the CDR3 is given as TCRdb lists it. The chain combines TRBV12-5 with TRBJ1-2; TRBD1, the table's D call, was not compared with the DNA. Germline loops: CDR1 LGHNT, CDR2 FRNRAP. The CDR3 spans 9 amino acids, including both terminal residues. The CDR3 spells CASGLVQET.

This chain connects TRBV10-2 to TRBJ1-6; D gene unclear. Trimming shortened V by 2 bases and J by 5 bases, and 10 bases separated the two germline ends. In germline, CDR1 is WSHSY, CDR2 SAAADI. The length of the CDR3 is 15 residues. CDR3: CASSERVQNNSPLHF. The DNA for the CDR3 is TGCGCCAGCAGTGAGAGAGTACAGAATAATTCACCCCTCCACTTT.

Details on this clone: Other DNA sequences in the same sample also yield this CDR3. The CDR3, as DNA: TGTGCCATCAGTGAGTCTGGCGGGGGGACCTACGAGCAGTACTTC. It yields the protein CAISESGGGTYEQYF. V is TRBV10-3 and J is TRBJ2-7, with 8 nucleotides matching TRBD2. Germline CDR1 ENHRY, CDR2 SYGVKD. The V and J ends lost 0 bases and 2 bases, in that order; junction bases with no gene match: 3. The CDR3 totals 15 residues.

The chain links TRBV5-1 to TRBJ2-2; 7 bases are a match to TRBD2. J gave up 2 bases and V 3 bases, and 7 bases lay outside the gene matches. Per the germline V gene, CDR1 is SGHRS and CDR2 is YFSETQ. This CDR3 has 16 amino acids. In DNA, the CDR3 is TGCGCCAGCAGCTCGGGAAGCGGGGTAAACACCGGGGAGCTGTTTTTT. Translated, it gives CASSSGSGVNTGELFF.

The CDR3 loop is CASSPGGGGWYGYTF. The CDR3 nucleotides are TGTGCCAGCAGTCCGGGCGGGGGGGGTTGGTATGGCTACACCTTC. This chain joins TRBV6-5 and TRBJ1-2; TRBD1 is a possible D gene (5 bases). Trimming took off 5 bases at V and 5 bases at J, with 18 bases between the two ends. The CDR3 runs 15 residues. The germline CDR1 and CDR2 sequences are MNHEY and SVGAGI.

This clone was seen only once. Distinct nucleotide sequences in the sample also encode this CDR3. The V call is TRBV19, the J call TRBJ2-2, with 7 nucleotides matching TRBD1. Looked up from germline, CDR1 is LNHDA and CDR2 is SQIVND (reference sequence). Trimming removed 6 bases from V and 5 bases from J; junction bases left unmatched: 6. This CDR3 contains 14 residues. CDR3 amino acids: CASRTQGSTGELFF. In DNA, the CDR3 is TGTGCCAGTAGAACACAGGGGTCTACCGGGGAGCTGTTTTTT. Full variable domain (rest looked up from reference TRBV19 and TRBJ2-2): DGGITQSPKYLFRKEGQNVTLSCEQNLNHDAMYWYRQDPGQGLRLIYYSQIVNDFQKGDIAEGYSVSREKKESFPLTVTSAQKNPTAFYLCASRTQGSTGELFFGEGSRLTVL.

This rearrangement joins TRBV5-1 to TRBJ2-3; D possibly uses TRBD1 or TRBD2 (5 bases each). The CDR3 covers 15 residues. V gave up 4 bases and J gave up 2 bases, with 14 bases separating them. CDR1 SGHRS and CDR2 YFSETQ come from the germline V gene. The CDR3 nucleotides read TGCGCCAGCAGCCCCGGGGCACACTACACAGATACGCAGTATTTT. Translation gives CASSPGAHYTDTQYF.

The chain employs TRBV7-2 and TRBJ2-7; D might be TRBD2 (5 bases). The V end lost 3 bases, the J end lost 5 bases, and 5 bases lay between the germline ends. The CDR3 has 11 residues. Germline loops: CDR1 SGHTA, CDR2 FQGNSA. The CDR3 protein is CASSLEDEQYF. The DNA of the CDR3 is TGTGCCAGCAGCTTGGAGGACGAGCAGTACTTC.

A single count supports this clone. This chain uses TRBV25-1 with TRBJ2-1; 12 positions agree with TRBD2. Germline V gene sequence: CDR1 MGHDK, CDR2 SYGVNS. Unmatched junction bases numbered 3, after V lost 3 bases and J lost 0 bases. This CDR3 spans 17 amino acids. The CDR3 DNA reads as TGTGCCAGCAGTGATCTAGCGGGAGGGCCCTCCTACAATGAGCAGTTCTTC. The encoded protein is CASSDLAGGPSYNEQFF.

The gene calls are TRBV6-6 and TRBJ1-5, with D unclear. CDR1 and CDR2 from the germline V gene are MNHNY and SVGAGI (reference sequence). The CDR3 spans 15 residues. Trimming cost V 4 bases and J 2 bases, with 12 bases left between them. The CDR3, as DNA: TGTGCCAGCAGTTCCCTGGCCGGAGGCAATCAGCCCCAGCATTTT. This sequence encodes CASSSLAGGNQPQHF.

The chain employs TRBV18 and TRBJ2-7; D is possibly TRBD1 (6 bases). Germline V gene sequence: CDR1 KGHSH, CDR2 LQKENI. The CDR3 loop spans 20 amino acids. V lost 0 bases and J lost 0, with 24 bases in between. CDR3 region: CASSPPLPGGASPISYEQYF. The CDR3, as DNA: TGTGCCAGCTCACCACCCTTACCTGGGGGCGCGTCACCCATCTCCTACGAGCAGTACTTC.

About this clone itself: The junction departs from the called germline gene at one end, perhaps through a read error. The chain employs TRBV6-1 and TRBJ2-7, with 7 bases lining up with TRBD1. Per the germline V gene, CDR1 is MNHNS and CDR2 is SASEGT. The CDR3 consists of 13 residues. The chain's CDR3 is CASSGDRAYGQYF. CDR3 DNA: TGTGCCAGCAGTGGAGACAGGGCTTACGGGCAGTACTTC.

The chain combines TRBV28 with TRBJ2-5; D might be TRBD1 or TRBD2, each matching 5 bases. In germline, CDR1 is MDHEN, CDR2 SYDVKM. The CDR3 has 16 amino acids. V dropped 4 bases and J dropped 5 bases, with 20 bases sitting between them. The CDR3: CASSSPSSRATETQYF. The CDR3 DNA sequence: TGTGCCAGCAGTTCCCCCTCTAGCAGGGCGACGGAGACCCAGTACTTC.

A word on this clone: Other DNA sequences within the sample encode an identical CDR3. V is TRBV5-1 and J is TRBJ2-3; D not resolved. CDR3 size: 12 residues. Germline-derived CDR1 and CDR2 are SGHRS and YFSETQ. With 1 base removed from V and 4 bases from J, the gap between germline ends came to 4 bases. This CDR3 is CASSLSADTQYF. CDR3 nucleotides: TGCGCCAGCAGCTTGAGCGCAGATACGCAGTATTTT.

This clone came up once. V and J are TRBV5-1 and TRBJ1-2; 8 bases are shared with TRBD1. CDR3 length: 13 residues. Losses at the gene ends were 4 bases for V and 10 bases for J; bases not matched to a gene: 9. The germline gives CDR1 SGHRS, CDR2 YFSETQ. The CDR3 sequence: CASSLRDRKVYTF. The CDR3 coding sequence is TGCGCCAGCAGCCTCCGGGACAGGAAGGTCTACACCTTC.

The genes are TRBV5-4 and TRBJ2-7; the match to TRBD2 covers 16 bases. CDR1 SGHNT and CDR2 YYREEE come from the germline V gene (reference sequence). J lost 7 bases, V lost 5 bases, and 9 bases had no gene match. The CDR3 covers 16 residues. Here the CDR3 reads CASSLGTSGGAREQYF. DNA for the CDR3: TGTGCCAGCAGTCTTGGGACTAGCGGGGGGGCCCGGGAGCAGTACTTC. Variable domain in full (rest from reference TRBV5-4 and TRBJ2-7): ETGVTQSPTHLIKTRGQQVTLRCSSQSGHNTVSWYQQALGQGPQFIFQYYREEENGRGNFPPRFSGLQFPNYSSELNVNALELDDSALYLCASSLGTSGGAREQYFGPGTRLTVT.

The rearrangement joins TRBV7-9 to TRBJ2-3; D remains unclear. V shed 5 bases and J shed 1 base, with 7 bases lying between them. This CDR3 is 13 amino acids long. Germline V gives CDR1 SEHNR, CDR2 FQNEAQ (reference sequence). The CDR3 sequence is CASSRHGTDTQYF. The DNA for the CDR3 is TGTGCCAGCAGCCGACACGGCACAGATACGCAGTATTTT.

This CDR3 is CASSLGTDFNQPQHF. CDR3 DNA: TGTGCCAGCAGCCTCGGGACGGACTTCAATCAGCCCCAGCATTTT. The chain couples TRBV5-6 to TRBJ1-5, with a possible D match to TRBD1 (5 bases). The CDR3 is made up of 15 amino acids. The germline V gene has CDR1 SGHDT and CDR2 YYEEEE. The V end lost 4 bases, the J end lost 3 bases, and 14 bases lay between the germline ends.

The chain carries TRBV5-4 and TRBJ2-7; no reliable D call. V lost 0 bases and J 6 bases, leaving 10 bases between the germline ends. Germline V gene sequence: CDR1 SGHNT, CDR2 YYREEE (reference sequence). CDR3 length: 13 residues. CDR3 protein: CASSLAVGPEQYF. The CDR3 region has the DNA TGTGCCAGCAGCTTGGCCGTCGGCCCCGAGCAGTACTTC.